This is a list of T cell receptor beta chains from one sample in a study of CD8 T cells in ankylosing spondylitis. TCRdb used MiXCR to reprocess the 5' RACE reads, holding one entry per CDR3 protein. The sample lists roughly 150,000 distinct CDR3 sequences; approximately 10% were seen once. Material for sequencing was blood, either unsorted or a sorted T cell fraction (not recorded which). These receptors all stem from a female donor with ankylosing spondylitis or in good health (not recorded which). Each CDR3 is given with its conserved first and last residue. Each record gives: J gene, clone size, V gene, D gene, CDR3 protein, CDR3 DNA. A D gene is named only where the DNA matches it firmly. Some rows mark clone size as missing; the rest say once, few, many or name a class of expanded clone.

>TRBJ2-1|.|TRBV13|.
CASSPIARASDNEQFF
TGTGCCAGCAGCCCCATCGCGAGGGCGTCGGACAATGAGCAGTTCTTC
>TRBJ2-5|few|TRBV4-3|.
CASSQGRQETQYF
TGCGCCAGCAGCCAAGGTCGCCAAGAGACCCAGTACTTC
>TRBJ2-1|.|TRBV30|.
CAWLGESGEQFF
TGTGCCTGGTTGGGCGAGTCAGGGGAGCAGTTCTTC
>TRBJ2-1|many|TRBV4-3|.
CASSQGASYNEQFF
TGCGCCAGCAGCCAAGGCGCAAGCTACAATGAGCAGTTCTTC
>TRBJ2-1|few|TRBV7-9|TRBD2
CASSPSGLAGYEQFF
TGTGCCAGCAGCCCCTCAGGACTAGCGGGATATGAGCAGTTCTTC
>TRBJ2-7|many|TRBV29-1|TRBD1
CSVEVFGTGDFYEQYF
TGCAGCGTTGAAGTCTTCGGGACAGGGGATTTTTACGAGCAGTACTTC
>TRBJ2-1|.|TRBV6-2/TRBV6-3|TRBD2
CANLAGPHGNEQFF
TGTGCCAACCTAGCGGGCCCCCACGGGAATGAGCAGTTCTTC
>TRBJ1-2|few|TRBV3-1|.
CASSQAGVVGYGYTF
TGTGCCAGCAGCCAAGCGGGGGTTGTAGGATATGGCTACACCTTC
>TRBJ2-7|.|TRBV29-1|TRBD2
CSVELAVAGEQYF
TGCAGCGTTGAACTAGCGGTGGCGGGCGAGCAGTACTTC
>TRBJ2-3|many|TRBV7-8|TRBD2
CASSSILAGGTDTQYF
TGTGCCAGCAGCTCCATTCTAGCGGGAGGCACAGATACGCAGTATTTT
>TRBJ2-2|few|TRBV27|.
CAVWTDTGELFF
TGTGCCGTCTGGACAGACACCGGGGAGCTGTTTTTT
>TRBJ2-1|.|TRBV11-2|.
CASSFGGGSWNEQFF
TGTGCCAGCAGCTTTGGCGGTGGTAGCTGGAATGAGCAGTTCTTC
>TRBJ2-5|few|TRBV10-3|.
CAISESMAPQETQYF
TGTGCCATCAGTGAGAGTATGGCACCCCAAGAGACCCAGTACTTC
>TRBJ2-1|few|TRBV12-3/TRBV12-4|TRBD2
CASSLRGTSGSNEQFF
TGTGCCAGCAGTTTACGCGGGACTAGCGGGAGCAATGAGCAGTTCTTC
>TRBJ2-5|many|TRBV29-1|TRBD1
CSVARQGWQETQYF
TGCAGCGTTGCCCGACAGGGTTGGCAAGAGACCCAGTACTTC
>TRBJ1-1|few|TRBV6-2/TRBV6-3|.
CASSYTHRGTEAFF
TGTGCCAGCAGTTACACCCATAGAGGGACTGAAGCTTTCTTT
>TRBJ1-2|few|TRBV9|.
CASSVGGSNYGYTF
TGTGCCAGCAGCGTAGGGGGGTCTAACTATGGCTACACCTTC
>TRBJ1-2|.|TRBV27|.
CASSSLMGWGYTF
TGTGCCAGCAGTTCCTTAATGGGGTGGGGCTACACCTTC
>TRBJ2-7|.|TRBV7-8|TRBD2
CASSSGTSGRIGEQYF
TGTGCCAGCAGCTCCGGGACTAGCGGGAGAATTGGCGAGCAGTACTTC
>TRBJ1-2|few|TRBV14|.
CASSQETLLRGYTF
TGTGCCAGCAGCCAAGAGACCCTACTCAGGGGCTACACCTTC
>TRBJ2-7|.|TRBV7-2|TRBD1
CASSQGQGALYEQYF
TGTGCCAGCAGCCAGGGACAGGGGGCCCTCTACGAGCAGTACTTC
>TRBJ2-2|many|TRBV7-6|.
CASSPSPGTNTGELFF
TGTGCCAGCAGCCCCAGCCCGGGGACGAACACCGGGGAGCTGTTTTTT
>TRBJ2-7|.|TRBV11-2|TRBD1
CASSPTGGDHNEQYF
TGTGCCAGCAGCCCCACAGGGGGTGATCATAACGAGCAGTACTTC
>TRBJ1-2|many|TRBV6-6|.
CATRSGGYTF
TGTGCCACCAGGTCGGGTGGCTACACCTTC
>TRBJ1-2|.|TRBV11-2|.
CASSASPGSRGGYTF
TGTGCCAGCAGCGCGAGTCCAGGGTCCCGGGGAGGCTACACCTTC
>TRBJ2-1|.|TRBV27|.
CASQKGNEQFF
TGTGCCAGCCAGAAGGGGAATGAGCAGTTCTTC
>TRBJ2-5|few|TRBV25-1|.
CASSGPTDPGETQYF
TGTGCCAGCAGTGGGCCCACAGACCCAGGGGAGACCCAGTACTTC
>TRBJ1-2|many|TRBV5-6|.
CASSSAGFGSNYGYTF
TGTGCCAGCAGCTCCGCTGGGTTTGGGAGCAACTATGGCTACACCTTC
>TRBJ1-6|.|TRBV4-2|.
CASSPDGSSYNSPLHF
TGTGCCAGCAGCCCAGACGGGAGTTCCTATAATTCACCCCTCCACTTT
>TRBJ1-1|few|TRBV7-9|.
CASSKHRAEAFF
TGTGCCAGCAGCAAGCACAGGGCTGAAGCTTTCTTT
>TRBJ2-1|few|TRBV4-3|TRBD2
CASSPSRGSTYNEQFF
TGCGCCAGCAGCCCCTCTCGCGGGAGCACTTACAATGAGCAGTTCTTC
>TRBJ1-2|few|TRBV30|.
CAWSRGDGYTF
TGTGCCTGGAGTCGCGGTGACGGCTACACCTTC
>TRBJ2-1|few|TRBV27|.
CASSLTWGGNEQFF
TGTGCCAGCAGCCTGACGTGGGGTGGCAATGAGCAGTTCTTC
>TRBJ1-6|.|TRBV13|.
CASSPLGGNSPLHF
TGTGCCAGCAGCCCACTGGGGGGTAATTCACCCCTCCACTTT
>TRBJ2-3|.|TRBV6-1|.
CASSPWEESGDTQYF
TGTGCCAGCAGCCCCTGGGAGGAATCGGGAGATACGCAGTATTTT
>TRBJ2-7|.|TRBV12-3/TRBV12-4|TRBD1
CASSPTGGRDEQYF
TGTGCCAGCAGTCCGACAGGGGGCCGCGACGAGCAGTACTTC
>TRBJ1-3|.|TRBV5-6|.
CASSLSAGSGNTIYF
TGTGCCAGCAGCTTGTCCGCAGGGTCTGGAAACACCATATATTTT
>TRBJ2-2|many|TRBV24-1|.
CATSDSSGTFLGTGELFF
TGTGCCACCAGTGATTCCTCCGGGACCTTCTTGGGGACCGGGGAGCTGTTTTTT
>TRBJ2-7|many|TRBV20-1|TRBD1
CSARDAGTDFSYEQYF
TGCAGTGCTAGGGATGCCGGGACAGACTTCTCCTACGAGCAGTACTTC
>TRBJ2-2|few|TRBV20-1|.
CSARAGDTGELFF
TGCAGTGCTAGAGCGGGGGACACCGGGGAGCTGTTTTTT
>TRBJ2-1|.|TRBV27|TRBD1
CASSLIGTAYNEQFF
TGTGCCAGCAGTTTAATTGGGACAGCATACAATGAGCAGTTCTTC
>TRBJ2-7|.|TRBV28|.
CASSLNPGGEQYF
TGTGCCAGCAGTTTAAACCCCGGTGGGGAGCAGTACTTC
>TRBJ1-5|many|TRBV6-5|.
CASSYSGGNQPQHF
TGTGCCAGCAGTTACTCGGGTGGAAATCAGCCCCAGCATTTT
>TRBJ2-1|many|TRBV28|TRBD2
CASSPSTSDSSYNEQFF
TGTGCCAGCAGCCCCTCCACTAGCGACAGCTCCTACAATGAGCAGTTCTTC